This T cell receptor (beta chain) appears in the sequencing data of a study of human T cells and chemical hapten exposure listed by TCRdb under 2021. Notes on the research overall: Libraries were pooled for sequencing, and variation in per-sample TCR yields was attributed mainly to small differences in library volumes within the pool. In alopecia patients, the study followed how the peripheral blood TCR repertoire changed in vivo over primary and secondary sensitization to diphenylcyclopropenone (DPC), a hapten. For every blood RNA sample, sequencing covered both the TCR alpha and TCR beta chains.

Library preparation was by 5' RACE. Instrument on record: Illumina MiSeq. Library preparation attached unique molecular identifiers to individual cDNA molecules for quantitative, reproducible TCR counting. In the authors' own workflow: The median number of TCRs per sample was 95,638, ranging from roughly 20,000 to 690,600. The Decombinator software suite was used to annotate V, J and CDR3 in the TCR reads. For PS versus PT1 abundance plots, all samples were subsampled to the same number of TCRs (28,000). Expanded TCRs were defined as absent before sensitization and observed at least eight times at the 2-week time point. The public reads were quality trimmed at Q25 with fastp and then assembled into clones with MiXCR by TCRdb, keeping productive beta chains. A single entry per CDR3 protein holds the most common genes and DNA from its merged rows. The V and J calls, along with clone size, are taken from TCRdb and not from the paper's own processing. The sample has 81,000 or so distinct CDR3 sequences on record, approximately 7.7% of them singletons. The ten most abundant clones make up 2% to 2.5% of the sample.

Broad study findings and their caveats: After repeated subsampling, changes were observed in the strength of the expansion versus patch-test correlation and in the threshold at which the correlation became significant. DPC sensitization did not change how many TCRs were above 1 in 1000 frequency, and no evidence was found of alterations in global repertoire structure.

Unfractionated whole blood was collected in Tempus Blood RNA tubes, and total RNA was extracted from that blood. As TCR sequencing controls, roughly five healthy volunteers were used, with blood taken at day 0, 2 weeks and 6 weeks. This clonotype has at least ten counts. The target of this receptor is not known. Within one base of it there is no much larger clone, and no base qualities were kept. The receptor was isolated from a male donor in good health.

The CDR3 protein is CASSRAGPNNEQFF. The nucleotide sequence is TGCGCCAGCAGCCGGGCGGGACCGAACAATGAGCAGTTCTTC. The V and J genes are TRBV4-1 and TRBJ2-1; TRBD2 could be the D gene, as 6 bases match. The CDR3 sequence holds 14 residues, the cysteine and phenylalanine included. Left in the record is the CDR3 DNA by itself, 42 bases read in frame from the first base. CDR1 and CDR2 (MGHRA, YSYEKL) derive from the germline V gene. The junction carries 12 bases between V and J, which are trimmed by 4 bases and 5 bases respectively.